One and the same sample provided the 8 T cell receptor beta chains below, sequenced in a study of T cells expressing NK-cell markers. TCRdb reprocessed the 5' RACE reads, with one entry per CDR3 protein and no DNA. The sample's table shows more than 120,000 distinct CDR3 sequences. The sequenced sample was blood T cells: a sorted CD56 or NKG2C T cell subset, CD4+ or CD8+ T cells, or bulk PBMC T cells (not recorded which). The receptors shown here come from a man between 18 and 35 years old in good health.

J is TRBJ1-4 and V is TRBV6-5. Germline V gene lookup returns CDR1 MNHEY and CDR2 SVGAGI. The CDR3 has 14 residues. The CDR3 protein is CASSYIGPNEKLFF.

The rearrangement uses TRBV20-1 and TRBJ2-1; the TRBD2 assignment by TCRdb is unverifiable without DNA. The CDR3 is 14 residues long. The germline CDR1 and CDR2 sequences are DFQATT and SNEGSKA (reference sequence). CDR3 residues: CSAMTRLDLNEQFF.

This chain uses TRBV3-1 with TRBJ1-2; lacking DNA, the TRBD1 call made by TCRdb goes unchecked. CDR1 LGHDT and CDR2 YNNKEL come from the germline V gene (reference sequence). This CDR3 region has 15 residues. The CDR3 here is CASSQSGTGGYGYTF.

The V gene is TRBV20-1, the J gene TRBJ2-7. Germline V gives CDR1 DFQATT, CDR2 SNEGSKA (reference sequence). The CDR3 consists of 14 residues. This chain's CDR3 is CSARDFGSSYEQYF.

This chain uses TRBV27 with TRBJ2-1; there is no DNA to check the TCRdb D call of TRBD1. The germline CDR1 and CDR2 sequences are MNHEY and SMNVEV (reference sequence). This CDR3 has 16 residues. The CDR3 protein is CASSLSIPAGYNEQFF.

Here the CDR3 reads CASSPDGGVGYTF. This chain joins TRBV7-6 and TRBJ1-2. Germline CDR1 SGHVS, CDR2 FNYEAQ. The CDR3 runs to 13 residues.

Here the CDR3 reads CSVEDHRAGTEAFF. This rearrangement joins TRBV29-1 to TRBJ1-1. The CDR3 loop spans 14 amino acids. The V gene's germline CDR1 is SQVTM and CDR2 ANQGSEA.

V gene TRBV11-2 combines with J gene TRBJ1-1; TCRdb designates TRBD1, a call that cannot be tested without DNA. Germline CDR1 SGHAT, CDR2 FQNNGV. The CDR3 is 15 residues long. The CDR3: CASSLVLGGDTEAFF.